This T cell receptor beta chain was obtained from a study of technical replicates of blood from a handful of donors (dated by TCRdb to about 2017). Library preparation employed the immunoSEQ multiplex PCR assay. TCRdb re-hosts the immuneACCESS table, in-frame sequences only. Its copies lack some clones; in the studies checked, an unresolved V gene accounts for under half of them, and the cause for the rest is not known. The sample yields nearly 70,000 clones; about 89% were counted once. Together, the top ten hold roughly 5% of the sample. To note about this clone: The antigen this receptor binds is unknown. There are no base qualities to consult, and no much larger clone falls within one base.

Counted from cysteine to phenylalanine, this CDR3 has 15 amino acids. Kept here is only the CDR3 DNA, which spans 45 bases and is read in frame from base 1. Trimming at the junction amounts to 3 bases on V and 5 bases on J, and the germline ends lie 16 bases apart. From the germline V gene (reference sequence), CDR1 is GTSNPN and CDR2 is SVGIG. The clonotype originates from a human donor in good health. Some clones in this sample may be carry-over from other donors' samples. Sequenced sample: PBMCs. The chain links TRBV30 with TRBJ2-2; tentative D gene TRBD2, with 6 bases matching. The CDR3 here reads CAWRTILGGTGELFF. The DNA reads as follows: TGTGCCTGGAGGACTATTTTGGGAGGAACCGGGGAGCTGTTTTTT.